These 21 T cell receptor beta chains share one sample of origin, sequenced in a study of T cells in Graves' hyperthyroidism and ophthalmopathy. Using RNA transcripts as the source, TCR beta CDR3 regions were amplified. TCR CDR3 underwent first-round RT-PCR with the HTBI primer set. TCRdb processed the multiplex PCR reads anew with MiXCR; each CDR3 protein has one entry. The data show under 400,000 distinct CDR3 sequences, roughly 15% seen once. Sequenced: blood. The receptors stem from a woman aged 55-69 years with Graves' ophthalmopathy.

This clonotype showed up many times. The CDR3 is CASSSPRQGGEQYF. The CDR3 DNA reads as TGTGCCAGCAGCTCCCCAAGACAGGGCGGGGAGCAGTACTTC. The V and J genes are TRBV11-2 and TRBJ2-7; TRBD1 matches at 7 bases. Trimming removed 4 bases from V and 7 bases from J; junction bases left unmatched: 10. This CDR3 has 14 amino acids. Germline lookup yields CDR1 SGHAT and CDR2 FQNNGV.

V usage is TRBV9 and J usage is TRBJ2-1; D uncertain. Germline CDR1 SGDLS, CDR2 YYNGEE. Trimming removed 0 bases at V and 5 bases at J, with 9 bases between. The CDR3 spans 14 residues. The CDR3 nucleotides are TGTGCCAGCAGCGTAGATCTGGCCAACAATGAGCAGTTCTTC. Translating gives CASSVDLANNEQFF.

CDR3 bases: TGTGCCAGCAGCACCGAACGGAACACCGGGGAGCTGTTTTTT. Amino acids: CASSTERNTGELFF. The genes are TRBV5-4 and TRBJ2-2; D ambiguous. Germline CDR1 SGHNT, CDR2 YYREEE (reference sequence). The V and J ends lost 4 bases and 1 base respectively, with 8 bases between them. There are 14 residues in the CDR3.

This clonotype has ten or more counts. V is TRBV12-3 or TRBV12-4 and J is TRBJ2-2; a weak D match, TRBD2 (6 bases). V was clipped by 3 bases and J by 5 bases, with 13 bases between them. The CDR3 runs 15 residues. CDR3 sequence reads: CASSFTQGGTGELFF. The DNA of the CDR3 is TGTGCCAGCAGTTTTACCCAGGGAGGTACCGGGGAGCTGTTTTTT.

The V call is TRBV6-2 or TRBV6-3, the J call TRBJ2-2; D gene ambiguous. V gave up 2 bases and J gave up 0 bases, with 10 bases separating them. The length of the CDR3 is 16 residues. Germline CDR1 MNHEY, CDR2 SVGEGT. CDR3 sequence (DNA): TGTGCCAGCAGTTACCGGAGATACTCGAACACCGGGGAGCTGTTTTTT. The encoded protein is CASSYRRYSNTGELFF.

This clonotype occurred a few times. This rearrangement joins TRBV12-3 or TRBV12-4 to TRBJ1-6; D is unresolved. Trimming removed 3 bases from V and 7 bases from J, with 4 bases in between. CDR3 length: 12 amino acids. CDR3 nucleotides: TGTGCCAGCAGTTTTCCCAATTCACCCCTCCACTTT. Amino acid sequence: CASSFPNSPLHF.

The V and J genes are TRBV12-3 or TRBV12-4 and TRBJ2-7; 8 bases map to TRBD1. This CDR3 region has 12 residues. V trimming: 6 bases; J trimming: 9 bases; junction bases outside the gene matches: 7. The CDR3 sequence: CASSDRGSRQYF. In nucleotides, the CDR3 is TGTGCCAGCAGCGACAGGGGAAGTCGGCAGTACTTC.

The chain is built from TRBV27 and TRBJ1-4, with 8 nucleotides matching TRBD1. The CDR3 sequence is 14 residues long. Germline V CDR1 and CDR2: MNHEY, SMNVEV (reference sequence). Trimming cost V 6 bases and J 7 bases; bases outside gene matches: 7. The CDR3 sequence is CASSRRGLGEKLFF. The CDR3 DNA follows: TGTGCCAGCAGCCGCAGGGGGCTCGGTGAAAAACTGTTTTTT.

Many counts were recorded for this clonotype. V gene TRBV28 combines with J gene TRBJ1-1; TRBD1 might be the D (6 bases). The germline V gene has CDR1 MDHEN and CDR2 SYDVKM. V was shortened by 8 bases and J by 1 base, with 17 bases between the two germline ends. The CDR3 totals 15 residues. The CDR3 DNA follows: TGTGCCAGCCCCCCCCAGGGGCGGAAGAACACTGAAGCTTTCTTT. The encoded protein is CASPPQGRKNTEAFF.

There are many counts of this clonotype. The chain is built from TRBV2 and TRBJ2-5; 9 bases are a match to TRBD1. Trimming took 7 bases from V and 6 from J; bases not matched to a gene: 6. This CDR3 comprises 13 residues. Per the germline V gene, CDR1 is SNHLY and CDR2 is FYNNEI. The CDR3 loop is CASNRDREKTQYF. The CDR3 region has the DNA TGTGCCAGCAACCGGGACAGGGAAAAGACCCAGTACTTC.

This clonotype was observed many times. The gene calls are TRBV7-8 and TRBJ2-7, with 11 bases that match TRBD2. The CDR3 has 17 amino acids. Looked up from germline, CDR1 is SGHVS and CDR2 is FQNEAQ. V was pared by 5 bases and J by 0 bases, with 9 bases of the junction left unmatched. The CDR3 region has the DNA TGTGCCAGCAGCCAACACTCCGGGACTAGCGGCTCCTACGAGCAGTACTTC. Translation: CASSQHSGTSGSYEQYF.

This sequence joins TRBV20-1 and TRBJ2-5, with D perhaps TRBD2 (7 bases). The germline gives CDR1 DFQATT, CDR2 SNEGSKA (reference sequence). This CDR3 is 11 amino acids long. V was trimmed by 5 bases and J by 5 bases, leaving 9 bases between them. CDR3 sequence reads: CSAEGGETQYF. The CDR3 DNA reads as TGCAGTGCTGAGGGGGGGGAGACCCAGTACTTC.

Notes on this clonotype: A much larger clonotype is one base distant, so this may be a read error. The CDR3 bases are TGCGCCAGCAGCTTGGATGGAGCCCACACCTCCTGCGAGCAGTACTTC. It codes for CASSLDGAHTSCEQYF. The chain has TRBV5-1 and TRBJ2-7; no definite D call. The CDR3 runs 16 residues. Looked up from germline, CDR1 is SGHRS and CDR2 is YFSETQ.

V and J are TRBV14 and TRBJ2-3; D uncertain. V lost 0 bases and J 4 bases, leaving 5 bases between the germline ends. This CDR3 is 13 amino acids long. The germline V gene encodes CDR1 SGHDN and CDR2 FVKESK. The CDR3 region has the DNA TGTGCCAGCAGCCAAGATCTAGCAGATACGCAGTATTTT. This gives the protein CASSQDLADTQYF.

This clonotype was recorded many times. The chain has TRBV7-9 and TRBJ2-5; D might be TRBD1 (6 bases). Germline V lookup: CDR1 SEHNR, CDR2 FQNEAQ (reference sequence). This CDR3 spans 12 amino acids. V lost 4 bases and J lost 8, with 11 bases in between. The CDR3 nucleotides read TGTGCCAGCAGCTCGGCAGGGGTAACCCAGTACTTC. Translation gives CASSSAGVTQYF.

This clonotype came up many times. The chain employs TRBV20-1 and TRBJ2-1, with 9 bases that match TRBD1. The CDR3 totals 15 residues. Germline V gives CDR1 DFQATT, CDR2 SNEGSKA (reference sequence). The ends lost 3 bases at V and 8 bases at J; junction bases unmatched: 11. The CDR3 DNA reads TGCAGTGCTAGGGTTCCGGGACAGGGTGAACATGAGCAGTTCTTC. It yields the protein CSARVPGQGEHEQFF.

Of note for this clonotype: A read error may explain this, as a much larger clone is one base away. This rearrangement joins TRBV7-9 to TRBJ2-6; D remains ambiguous. Deletions cut 5 bases from V and 0 bases from J, with 5 bases between. The CDR3 covers 14 residues. CDR1 and CDR2 (germline): SEHNR, FQNEAQ (reference sequence). The DNA of the CDR3 is TGTGCCAGCAGCGAGAGCTCTGGGGCCAACGTCCTGACTTTC. This sequence encodes CASSESSGANVLTF. Together with reference TRBV7-9 and TRBJ2-6, the CDR3 gives the full variable domain: DTGVSQNPRHKITKRGQNVTFRCDPISEHNRLYWYRQTLGQGPEFLTYFQNEAQLEKSRLLSDRFSAERPKGSFSTLEIQRTEQGDSAMYLCASSESSGANVLTFGAGSRLTVL.

This clonotype was counted at least ten times. The chain recombines TRBV28 with TRBJ1-5, with TRBD1 matching 9 bases. This CDR3 is built from 15 residues. Germline V gene sequence: CDR1 MDHEN, CDR2 SYDVKM. Losses at the gene ends were 6 bases for V and 1 base for J; bases not matched to a gene: 4. The CDR3 DNA sequence: TGTGCCAGCAGCCGACAGGGGGGGAGCAATCAGCCCCAGCATTTT. The encoded protein is CASSRQGGSNQPQHF.

This clonotype has a count of ten or more. CDR3 in amino acids: CASSVGSGATEAFF. The CDR3 nucleotides read TGTGCCAGCAGCGTAGGGAGCGGGGCCACTGAAGCTTTCTTT. The chain is built from TRBV3-1 and TRBJ1-1; perhaps TRBD1 as D (5 bases). CDR1 is LGHDT and CDR2 is YNNKEL in the germline V gene (reference sequence). Trimming stripped 5 bases from V and 4 bases from J, with 14 bases between. CDR3 length equals 14 residues.

In this sample, this clonotype turned up a few times. This sequence joins TRBV29-1 and TRBJ2-7; D might be TRBD2 (6 bases). The CDR3 contains 15 residues. Germline V lookup: CDR1 SQVTM, CDR2 ANQGSEA. Trimming left V 1 base short and J 6 bases short, with 19 bases between. The CDR3, as DNA: TGCAGCGTTGAAGCAACCAGGACTAATGGCGGCGAGCAGTACTTC. It codes for CSVEATRTNGGEQYF.

The CDR3 loop is CASRPFRGQGARTEAFF. In DNA form, the CDR3 reads TGTGCCAGCAGACCGTTTCGGGGGCAGGGGGCTCGGACTGAAGCTTTCTTT. The V gene is TRBV28, the J gene TRBJ1-1; 8 bases fit TRBD1. Per germline, CDR1 MDHEN and CDR2 SYDVKM. The CDR3 is 17 amino acids. Losses at the gene ends were 6 bases for V and 5 bases for J; bases not matched to a gene: 17.